This T cell receptor (beta chain) stems from a study of OX40 agonist ivuxolimab in advanced cancers. On the study more broadly: Of mixed ages from about 23 to 90 and averaging 60 years, the group was approximately 84% male. The study's findings and limits: On average, CD8+ T cells showed a greater number of expanded clones than CD4+. Expanded peripheral T-cell antigen specificity went undetermined.

Points on this clone: Its antigen remains unidentified.

Cycle 7 day 1, cycle 4 day 1, and baseline were the timepoints at which blood was sampled. Clones were sequenced by immunoSEQ multiplex PCR, and TCRdb holds only the in-frame ones, with some missing. This sample carries 75,000 to 80,000 clones, approximately 93% of them seen once, and the ten largest clones take roughly 20%. Germline V gene data show CDR1 as SGHVS and CDR2 as FQNEAQ. This CDR3 spans 15 amino acids. With V trimmed by 2 bases and J by 7 bases, 7 bases remained unmatched. Sample: CD4+ or CD8+ T cells sorted from blood, taken in a trial of the OX40 agonist ivuxolimab. This clonotype was obtained from an adult with an advanced solid tumor such as melanoma, head and neck, liver or kidney cancer. The chain is built from TRBV7-8 and TRBJ1-1, with 10 nucleotides matching TRBD1. The CDR3 DNA is TGTGCCAGCAGCTTACACGACAGGGGGCTGAGTGAAGCTTTCTTT. Its protein is CASSLHDRGLSEAFF. The full variable domain, rest sourced from reference TRBV7-8 and TRBJ1-1, is GAGVSQSPRYKVAKRGQDVALRCDPISGHVSLFWYQQALGQGPEFLTYFQNEAQLDKSGLPSDRFFAERPEGSVSTLKIQRTQQEDSAVYLCASSLHDRGLSEAFFGQGTRLTVV.